Listed here are 22 T cell receptor beta chains from one sample, sequenced in a study of T cells in Graves' hyperthyroidism and ophthalmopathy. The investigators amplified TCR beta CDR3 regions from RNA transcripts. A first-round RT-PCR of the TCR CDR3 used the HTBI primer set. TCRdb recomputed calls from the multiplex PCR reads with MiXCR, one row per CDR3 protein. The table records hundreds of thousands of distinct CDR3 sequences, 12% to 15% of them present only once. Sequencing input: blood. The receptors stem from a woman in her late teens or twenties with Graves' hyperthyroidism.

This clonotype was counted many times. This chain connects TRBV20-1 to TRBJ2-7, with TRBD2 matching 7 bases. J gave up 7 bases and V 1 base, and 10 bases lay outside the gene matches. There are 14 residues in the CDR3. CDR1 is DFQATT, CDR2 SNEGSKA, per germline (reference sequence). CDR3 sequence reads: CSARVGTTGLEQYF. CDR3 bases: TGCAGTGCTAGAGTGGGGACTACGGGGCTGGAGCAGTACTTC.

As to this clonotype: This may arise from a read error, as a much more abundant clone is one base away. The CDR3 nucleotides read TGCGCCAACAGCCCCTTGACGACGAACACTGAAGCTTTCTTT. Its translation: CANSPLTTNTEAFF. The chain recombines TRBV7-9 with TRBJ1-1; unclear D gene. The germline V gene has CDR1 SEHNR and CDR2 FQNEAQ (reference sequence). The CDR3 extends over 14 amino acids.

This clonotype appeared many times. The rearrangement joins TRBV12-3 or TRBV12-4 to TRBJ2-4, with D hard to call. The CDR3 has 11 residues. V dropped 6 bases and J dropped 10 bases, with 10 bases sitting between them. The CDR3, as DNA: TGTGCCAGCAGCCGCTCGAAAATTCAGTACTTC. This translates into CASSRSKIQYF.

This clonotype was seen repeatedly, ten times or more. The rearrangement joins TRBV12-3 or TRBV12-4 to TRBJ2-5; perhaps D is TRBD1 or TRBD2 (5 bases each). V lost 7 bases and J lost 5, with 20 bases in between. The CDR3 has 15 residues. In DNA form, the CDR3 reads TGTGCCAGCACCGTCACGGTTGGGGGAGATGAGACCCAGTACTTC. This encodes CASTVTVGGDETQYF.

The table lists this clonotype with many counts. The chain is built from TRBV6-5 and TRBJ2-3; D not resolved. This CDR3 has 14 residues. In germline, CDR1 is MNHEY, CDR2 SVGAGI. V dropped 2 bases and J dropped 4 bases, with 10 bases sitting between them. CDR3 sequence reads: CASSYLAGADTQYF. The CDR3 DNA sequence: TGTGCCAGCAGTTACCTCGCCGGAGCAGATACGCAGTATTTT.

The J gene is TRBJ2-6, the V gene TRBV20-1; D gene ambiguous. CDR3 length: 16 amino acids. V lost 0 bases and J lost 1, with 10 bases in between. Germline-derived CDR1 and CDR2 are DFQATT and SNEGSKA (reference sequence). The DNA for the CDR3 is TGCAGTGCTAGAGAACTCCCCGGGTCTGGGGCCAACGTCCTGACTTTC. Protein sequence: CSARELPGSGANVLTF.

This chain links TRBV3-1 with TRBJ2-7; TRBD1 might be the D (6 bases). Trimming pared 1 base from V and 5 bases from J, leaving 18 bases between. CDR1 LGHDT and CDR2 YNNKEL come from the germline V gene (reference sequence). CDR3 size: 16 residues. The CDR3 region has the DNA TGTGCCAGCAGCCAAGTCGCGGGCAGGGGTGTCCACGAGCAGTACTTC. As protein: CASSQVAGRGVHEQYF.

The table lists this clonotype with many counts. The V call is TRBV20-1, the J call TRBJ1-4; 12 bases fit TRBD1. The J segment lost 7 bases and the V segment lost 4 bases, leaving 10 bases of the junction unmatched. CDR3 length: 16 amino acids. Germline V lookup: CDR1 DFQATT, CDR2 SNEGSKA (reference sequence). This CDR3 is CSATSGTGGIGEKLFF. The CDR3 region has the DNA TGCAGTGCTACTTCCGGGACAGGGGGCATAGGTGAAAAACTGTTTTTT.

This clonotype has only a few counts. The CDR3 DNA is TGCAGCGTTGAACCAGGGGACAGGAACACCGGGGAGCTGTTTTTT. This codes for CSVEPGDRNTGELFF. The V and J genes are TRBV29-1 and TRBJ2-2; 7 bases line up with TRBD1. CDR1 and CDR2 (germline): SQVTM, ANQGSEA. The V segment lost 2 bases and the J segment 1 base; nucleotides outside the gene matches: 4. This CDR3 contains 15 residues.

This clonotype was seen repeatedly, ten times or more. The V call is TRBV24-1, the J call TRBJ1-2, with D uncertain. CDR1 is KGHDR and CDR2 is SFDVKD in the germline V gene. Deletions cut 5 bases from V and 5 bases from J, with 17 bases between. The CDR3 is 15 residues long. CDR3 loop: CATSATDEGGYGYTF. CDR3 sequence (DNA): TGTGCCACCAGTGCCACCGACGAGGGAGGGTATGGCTACACCTTC.

At least ten counts were recorded for this clonotype. The chain employs TRBV28 and TRBJ2-7, with 10 positions matching TRBD2. The V gene's germline CDR1 is MDHEN and CDR2 SYDVKM. The CDR3 contains 18 residues. V lost 6 bases to trimming and J lost 4 bases; unmatched junction nucleotides: 18. The chain's CDR3 is CASSQAASGRSVWYEQYF. The CDR3 DNA is TGTGCCAGCAGCCAAGCCGCTAGCGGGAGATCTGTGTGGTACGAGCAGTACTTC.

In its sample, this clonotype was seen many times. The CDR3 region has the DNA TGCAGCGGACAGGGGGCCACCGGGGAGCTGTTTTTT. It specifies CSGQGATGELFF. The rearrangement uses TRBV20-1 and TRBJ2-2; 11 positions agree with TRBD1. Germline loops: CDR1 DFQATT, CDR2 SNEGSKA (reference sequence). This CDR3 is 12 amino acids long.

This clonotype showed up many times. J is TRBJ2-2 and V is TRBV5-1; 13 positions agree with TRBD2. Germline trimming cut 1 base from V and 2 bases from J; bases unmatched to any gene: 11. CDR3 length: 20 residues. Per the germline V gene, CDR1 is SGHRS and CDR2 is YFSETQ. The CDR3 DNA sequence: TGCGCCAGCAGCTTGTCCCATCCTGGGACTAGCGGGAAAAACACCGGGGAGCTGTTTTTT. This codes for CASSLSHPGTSGKNTGELFF.

This chain uses TRBV6-1 with TRBJ2-7; possibly TRBD1 for D (6 bases). The V and J ends lost 3 bases and 2 bases respectively, with 8 bases between them. Looked up from germline, CDR1 is MNHNS and CDR2 is SASEGT. This CDR3 spans 13 amino acids. DNA of the CDR3: TGTGCCAGCAGTGAGTACAGGGCCTACGAGCAGTACTTC. This translates into CASSEYRAYEQYF.

This clonotype has at least ten counts. The CDR3 reads CASSLTRHTQSEAFF. CDR3 in DNA: TGTGCCAGCAGCTTAACGCGGCACACCCAATCTGAAGCTTTCTTT. The chain combines TRBV7-9 with TRBJ1-1; no clear D. The CDR3 is made up of 15 amino acids. Germline loops: CDR1 SEHNR, CDR2 FQNEAQ (reference sequence). Trimming cost V 2 bases and J 6 bases, with 16 bases left between them. The complete variable domain, with remaining parts taken from reference TRBV7-9 and TRBJ1-1, reads DTGVSQNPRHKITKRGQNVTFRCDPISEHNRLYWYRQTLGQGPEFLTYFQNEAQLEKSRLLSDRFSAERPKGSFSTLEIQRTEQGDSAMYLCASSLTRHTQSEAFFGQGTRLTVV.

This clonotype was seen many times. This rearrangement joins TRBV28 to TRBJ2-7; 7 nucleotides agree with TRBD1. The CDR3 runs to 15 residues. Germline-derived CDR1 and CDR2 are MDHEN and SYDVKM. Losses at the gene ends were 6 bases for V and 2 bases for J; bases not matched to a gene: 10. CDR3 residues: CASRTTGDSTYEQYF. The CDR3 nucleotides are TGTGCCAGCAGAACGACTGGGGACAGCACCTACGAGCAGTACTTC.

This clonotype was recorded only once. The chain joins TRBV19 to TRBJ1-6; the D gene is possibly TRBD1 (6 bases). Germline CDR1 is LNHDA and CDR2 is SQIVND (reference sequence). The CDR3 consists of 13 residues. The ends were cut back, 6 bases at V and 7 bases at J, with 10 bases in the middle. CDR3 DNA: TGTGCCAGTAGCCTAGACAGGAATTCACCCCTCCACTTT. Encoded protein: CASSLDRNSPLHF.

This clonotype was observed many times. V is TRBV20-1 and J is TRBJ2-1; 9 bases align to TRBD2. This CDR3 contains 15 residues. Germline V gives CDR1 DFQATT, CDR2 SNEGSKA (reference sequence). Trimming took 6 bases from V and 6 from J; bases not matched to a gene: 12. The CDR3 sequence: CSARQASGMFNEQFF. DNA of the CDR3: TGCAGTGCCCGCCAGGCTAGCGGGATGTTCAATGAGCAGTTCTTC.

This clonotype was found a few times. This sequence joins TRBV20-1 and TRBJ1-2, with TRBD1 matching 10 bases. The CDR3 length is 14 residues. The germline CDR1 and CDR2 sequences are DFQATT and SNEGSKA (reference sequence). CDR3 nucleotides: TGCAGAGTGCTAGAAGGGACAGGGGATGGTGGCTACACCTTC. Translated: CRVLEGTGDGGYTF.

The V call is TRBV20-1, the J call TRBJ2-1; the D gene is possibly TRBD2 (6 bases). The CDR3 is made up of 12 amino acids. From germline, CDR1 is DFQATT and CDR2 SNEGSKA (reference sequence). Deletions cut 3 bases from V and 8 bases from J, with 11 bases between. CDR3: CSASRETDEQFF. CDR3 DNA: TGCAGTGCTAGTCGGGAGACGGATGAGCAGTTCTTC.

This clonotype was counted ten times or more. The chain combines TRBV3-1 with TRBJ1-1; 9 nucleotides match TRBD1. This CDR3 comprises 18 residues. Germline V gene lookup returns CDR1 LGHDT and CDR2 YNNKEL (reference sequence). The V segment lost 4 bases and the J segment 0 bases; nucleotides outside the gene matches: 12. The CDR3 DNA sequence: TGTGCCAGCAGCCCAATGGGACAGGGTGGGGGCATGAACACTGAAGCTTTCTTT. Protein sequence: CASSPMGQGGGMNTEAFF.

The V call is TRBV19, the J call TRBJ2-1; 11 bases align to TRBD2. Germline assignment: CDR1 LNHDA and CDR2 SQIVND (reference sequence). Unmatched junction bases numbered 14, after V lost 7 bases and J lost 9 bases. This CDR3 is 16 amino acids long. CDR3 sequence reads: CASTKSRLAGSPEQFF. CDR3 nucleotide sequence: TGTGCCAGTACAAAAAGCAGACTAGCGGGATCCCCTGAGCAGTTCTTC.